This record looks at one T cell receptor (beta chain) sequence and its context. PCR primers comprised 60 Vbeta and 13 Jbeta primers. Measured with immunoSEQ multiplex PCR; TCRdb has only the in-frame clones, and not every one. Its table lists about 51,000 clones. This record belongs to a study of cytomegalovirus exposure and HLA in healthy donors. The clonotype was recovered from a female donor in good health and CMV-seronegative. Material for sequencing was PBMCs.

CDR3 loop: CASSSRGEKLFF. For the CDR3, the DNA is TGTGCCAGCAGTTCCAGGGGCGAAAAACTGTTTTTT. The chain links TRBV28 to TRBJ1-4; D may be TRBD1 (6 bases). From germline, CDR1 is MDHEN and CDR2 SYDVKM. The CDR3 totals 12 residues. The V end lost 4 bases, the J end lost 8 bases, and 8 bases lay between the germline ends.